The next 5 T cell receptor beta chains were all read from a single sample in a study of OX40 agonist ivuxolimab in advanced cancers. Using immunoSEQ multiplex PCR, the repertoire was profiled, and TCRdb retains in-frame clones only, with some absent. Seen here are approximately 40,000 clones, more than 80% observed once, and the top ten hold 4% to 4.5%. Sample: CD4+ or CD8+ T cells sorted from blood, taken in a trial of the OX40 agonist ivuxolimab. These receptors originate from an adult with an advanced solid tumor such as melanoma, head and neck, liver or kidney cancer.

The rearrangement joins TRBV9 to TRBJ1-1; TRBD1 matches 8 bases. This CDR3 region has 14 residues. Germline V gives CDR1 SGDLS, CDR2 YYNGEE. The V and J ends lost 0 bases and 5 bases, in that order; junction bases with no gene match: 3. This CDR3 reads CASSVGTGWTEAFF. CDR3 DNA sequence: TGTGCCAGCAGCGTAGGGACAGGGTGGACTGAAGCTTTCTTT. Looking up the rest from reference TRBV9 and TRBJ1-1 gives the full variable domain: DSGVTQTPKHLITATGQRVTLRCSPRSGDLSVYWYQQSLDQGLQFLIQYYNGEERAKGNILERFSAQQFPDLHSELNLSSLELGDSALYFCASSVGTGWTEAFFGQGTRLTVV.

The chain carries TRBV6-1 and TRBJ2-2; D possibly corresponds to TRBD1 (6 bases). Trimming took 4 bases from V and 6 from J, leaving 15 bases between them. The CDR3 is 15 amino acids. CDR1 is MNHNS, CDR2 SASEGT, per germline. The CDR3 reads CASSVPTGWAGELFF. CDR3 nucleotides: TGTGCCAGCAGTGTCCCCACAGGGTGGGCCGGGGAGCTGTTTTTT.

This sequence joins TRBV6-1 and TRBJ2-7; possible D gene TRBD1, 6 bases. This CDR3 has 14 residues. The V end lost 7 bases, the J end lost 3 bases, and 16 bases lay between the germline ends. Looked up from germline, CDR1 is MNHNS and CDR2 is SASEGT. The CDR3 DNA is TGTGCCAGCACGAGCATAACAGGGTACTACGAGCAGTACTTC. It codes for CASTSITGYYEQYF.

The chain has TRBV6-6 and TRBJ2-6; no firm D call. Germline loops: CDR1 MNHNY, CDR2 SVGAGI (reference sequence). This CDR3 has 15 amino acids. V lost 7 bases to trimming and J lost 4 bases, with 14 bases between them. CDR3 coding DNA: TGTGCCAGCAATCCGGCCTCCCGCGGGGCCAACGTCCTGACTTTC. The encoded protein is CASNPASRGANVLTF.

This clone appeared a single time. The chain recombines TRBV29-1 with TRBJ1-3, with D unresolved. The germline gives CDR1 SQVTM, CDR2 ANQGSEA. The CDR3 has 14 residues. V was cut by 5 bases and J by 0 bases, with 11 bases left in between. The chain's CDR3 is CSVRVQNSGNTIYF. DNA for the CDR3: TGCAGCGTTAGGGTCCAAAACTCTGGAAACACCATATATTTT.